The rows below give T cell receptor beta chains drawn from one sample of a study of cytotoxic CD8 clonotypes in ibrutinib-treated CLL. Profiled with immunoSEQ multiplex PCR; TCRdb holds only in-frame clones, not every one. The data show around 140,000 clones, around 85% seen once. Sequencing used PBMCs, obtained after 24 months of ibrutinib treatment. These receptor sequences come from a human donor with chronic lymphocytic leukemia. Each CDR3 is given with its conserved first and last residue. The order of the fields is clone size, V gene, J gene, D gene, CDR3 protein, CDR3 DNA. A D gene is named only where the DNA matches it firmly. Clone size is shown for a subset of rows, as once, few, many or a class of expanded clone.

abundance: -
v_gene: TRBV6-6
j_gene: TRBJ2-5
d_gene: -
CDR3aa: CASSPPGPEETQYF
CDR3nt: TGTGCCAGCAGTCCACCGGGCCCAGAAGAGACCCAGTACTTC

abundance: -
v_gene: TRBV19
j_gene: TRBJ2-1
d_gene: -
CDR3aa: CASTGSPYNEQFF
CDR3nt: TGTGCCAGTACCGGCTCTCCCTACAATGAGCAGTTCTTC

abundance: -
v_gene: TRBV19
j_gene: TRBJ2-2
d_gene: TRBD1
CDR3aa: CASGTGSANTGELFF
CDR3nt: TGTGCCAGTGGGACAGGGTCAGCGAACACCGGGGAGCTGTTTTTT

abundance: -
v_gene: TRBV9
j_gene: TRBJ2-7
d_gene: TRBD1
CDR3aa: CASSPRGTETYEQYF
CDR3nt: TGTGCCAGCAGCCCCCGAGGGACAGAGACCTACGAGCAGTACTTC

abundance: -
v_gene: TRBV5-6
j_gene: TRBJ1-4
d_gene: TRBD1
CDR3aa: CASSLRVGNRGNEKLFF
CDR3nt: TGTGCCAGCAGCTTGAGGGTGGGAAACAGGGGAAATGAAAAACTGTTTTTT

abundance: -
v_gene: TRBV5-1
j_gene: TRBJ2-5
d_gene: -
CDR3aa: CASSQVRVGKETQYF
CDR3nt: TGCGCCAGCAGCCAAGTCCGCGTAGGTAAAGAGACCCAGTACTTC

abundance: -
v_gene: TRBV28
j_gene: TRBJ1-2
d_gene: -
CDR3aa: CASSLYPGDGYTF
CDR3nt: TGTGCCAGCAGTTTATATCCGGGGGATGGCTACACCTTC

abundance: -
v_gene: TRBV5-1
j_gene: TRBJ1-6
d_gene: -
CDR3aa: CASSFGDNNSPLHF
CDR3nt: TGCGCCAGCAGCTTTGGGGACAATAATTCACCCCTCCACTTT

abundance: -
v_gene: TRBV7-2
j_gene: TRBJ1-2
d_gene: TRBD1
CDR3aa: CASSNRDRPSYGYTF
CDR3nt: TGTGCCAGCAGCAATAGGGACAGACCTTCCTATGGCTACACCTTC

abundance: -
v_gene: TRBV7-2
j_gene: TRBJ2-5
d_gene: TRBD2
CDR3aa: CASGGTAGGETQYF
CDR3nt: TGTGCCAGTGGGGGAACCGCGGGAGGAGAGACCCAGTACTTC

abundance: -
v_gene: TRBV19
j_gene: TRBJ1-1
d_gene: -
CDR3aa: CASSSTRNTEAFF
CDR3nt: TGTGCCAGTAGTAGTACTAGGAACACTGAAGCTTTCTTT

abundance: once
v_gene: TRBV7-9
j_gene: TRBJ2-5
d_gene: TRBD2
CDR3aa: CASSPGLAAGETQYF
CDR3nt: TGTGCCAGCAGCCCGGGACTAGCGGCAGGGGAGACCCAGTACTTC

abundance: -
v_gene: TRBV30
j_gene: TRBJ1-1
d_gene: TRBD1
CDR3aa: CAWSADRVLGRTEAFF
CDR3nt: TGTGCCTGGAGTGCAGACAGGGTACTAGGGAGGACTGAAGCTTTCTTT

abundance: -
v_gene: TRBV7-3
j_gene: TRBJ1-1
d_gene: -
CDR3aa: CASSLTGVTEAFF
CDR3nt: TGTGCCAGCAGCTTAACTGGGGTCACTGAAGCTTTCTTT

abundance: -
v_gene: TRBV7-6
j_gene: TRBJ2-5
d_gene: TRBD2
CDR3aa: CASSKLAGVQETQYF
CDR3nt: TGTGCCAGCAGCAAACTAGCGGGAGTACAAGAGACCCAGTACTTC

abundance: few
v_gene: TRBV7-9
j_gene: TRBJ1-5
d_gene: -
CDR3aa: CASSSTSPYSNQPQHF
CDR3nt: TGTGCCAGCAGCTCCACCAGTCCGTATAGCAATCAGCCCCAGCATTTT

abundance: -
v_gene: TRBV15
j_gene: TRBJ2-7
d_gene: -
CDR3aa: CATSPGEGYEQYF
CDR3nt: TGTGCCACCAGCCCAGGAGAAGGCTACGAGCAGTACTTC